This is a list of T cell receptor beta chains from one sample in a study of lymphopenia after photon versus proton radiotherapy. The data were produced by immunoSEQ multiplex PCR, yet TCRdb's version contains in-frame clones alone and is incomplete. Of approximately 45,000 clones listed, less than 90% were seen once; the top ten hold roughly 2.3%. Sequenced material: peripheral blood, taken from a patient treated with photon-based radiotherapy. The origin of the receptors is a man in his forties or fifties with gastric cancer. The CDR3 runs from the conserved cysteine through the conserved F or W. A D gene is named only where the DNA matches it firmly. A clone size is listed for some rows: how often the clone was seen (once, few, many), or a class if it is expanded.

V	D	size	J	CDR3	DNA
TRBV5-1	.	.	TRBJ1-2	CASSLGQGHYGYTF	TGCGCCAGCAGCTTGGGGCAGGGGCACTATGGCTACACCTTC
TRBV7-2	.	.	TRBJ2-1	CASSLVGYNEQFF	TGTGCCAGCAGCTTAGTAGGGTACAATGAGCAGTTCTTC
TRBV14	.	few	TRBJ1-3	CASSPLAATGNTIYF	TGTGCCAGCAGCCCCCTGGCCGCTACTGGAAACACCATATATTTT
TRBV6-1	TRBD1	once	TRBJ1-2	CASSAGGLNYGYTF	TGTGCCAGCAGCGCAGGGGGGCTTAACTATGGCTACACCTTC
TRBV2	TRBD1	.	TRBJ1-2	CASSEGGTANYGYTF	TGTGCCAGCAGTGAGGGAGGGACAGCTAACTATGGCTACACCTTC
TRBV9	.	.	TRBJ2-1	CASSEIGSSYNEQFF	TGTGCCAGCAGCGAAATCGGCAGCTCCTACAATGAGCAGTTCTTC
TRBV19	.	.	TRBJ1-2	CASSRQEANYGYTF	TGTGCCAGTTCGAGACAAGAAGCTAACTATGGCTACACCTTC
TRBV30	TRBD1	.	TRBJ1-2	CAMKRYGTGDYGYTF	TGTGCGATGAAACGTTATGGGACAGGGGACTATGGCTACACCTTC
TRBV27	.	.	TRBJ1-5	CASSPDRYQPQHF	TGTGCCAGCAGTCCAGACAGATATCAGCCCCAGCATTTT
TRBV11-2	.	.	TRBJ1-1	CASSLLGEWDTEAFF	TGTGCCAGCAGCTTATTGGGGGAGTGGGACACTGAAGCTTTCTTT
TRBV19	TRBD1	.	TRBJ1-2	CASSQSGQGNGYTF	TGTGCCAGTAGTCAAAGCGGACAGGGCAATGGCTACACCTTC
TRBV2	.	once	TRBJ1-1	CASRWDIEAFF	TGTGCCAGCAGGTGGGACATTGAAGCTTTCTTT
TRBV2	.	.	TRBJ2-5	CASSEGQALGETQYF	TGTGCCAGCAGTGAAGGTCAGGCCCTGGGAGAGACCCAGTACTTC
TRBV11-1	TRBD2	.	TRBJ2-5	CASSLIAGGWQTQYF	TGTGCCAGCAGCTTAATAGCGGGGGGGTGGCAGACCCAGTACTTC
TRBV29-1	.	.	TRBJ1-1	CSVEGPGTEAFF	TGCAGCGTTGAAGGTCCGGGGACTGAAGCTTTCTTT
TRBV27	.	.	TRBJ2-7	CASSPIAGIAYEQYF	TGTGCCAGCAGCCCCATCGCGGGAATTGCCTACGAGCAGTACTTC
TRBV11-2	.	.	TRBJ2-3	CASSLGSPDTQYF	TGTGCCAGCAGCTTAGGTAGTCCAGATACGCAGTATTTT
TRBV7-9	.	.	TRBJ2-5	CASSGGPGETQYF	TGTGCCAGCAGCGGCGGGCCGGGGGAGACCCAGTACTTC
TRBV18	.	.	TRBJ1-4	CASSLDSATNEKLFF	TGTGCCAGCTCACTGGACTCTGCAACTAATGAAAAACTGTTTTTT
TRBV29-1	.	.	TRBJ2-4	CSVEGAGGGIQYF	TGCAGCGTTGAAGGAGCCGGGGGCGGCATTCAGTACTTC
TRBV7-2	TRBD2	.	TRBJ2-1	CASSPTSFVNEQFF	TGTGCCAGCAGCCCGACTAGCTTTGTTAATGAGCAGTTCTTC
TRBV5-5	.	.	TRBJ2-7	CASGTASYEQYF	TGTGCCAGCGGGACGGCGAGCTACGAGCAGTACTTC
TRBV11-2	.	.	TRBJ2-7	CASSLLRGRGVKATYEQYF	TGTGCCAGCAGCTTATTACGAGGCAGGGGGGTAAAAGCGACCTACGAGCAGTACTTC
TRBV5-1	.	.	TRBJ2-2	CASSMIHREAGELFF	TGCGCCAGCAGCATGATTCACAGGGAGGCCGGGGAGCTGTTTTTT
TRBV19	.	few	TRBJ1-6	CASSSQADSPLHF	TGTGCCAGTAGTTCACAGGCAGATTCACCCCTCCACTTT
TRBV5-1	.	.	TRBJ1-2	CASSFEPRTPNYGYTF	TGCGCCAGCAGCTTCGAGCCGAGGACGCCGAACTATGGCTACACCTTC
TRBV5-1	.	.	TRBJ1-5	CASSSGSGDNQPQHF	TGCGCCAGCAGCTCAGGGAGTGGGGACAATCAGCCCCAGCATTTT
TRBV7-7	.	.	TRBJ1-1	CASSLSKNTEAFF	TGTGCTAGCAGCTTAAGCAAGAACACTGAAGCTTTCTTT
TRBV19	.	.	TRBJ1-5	CAAGAVSQPQHF	TGTGCCGCGGGAGCAGTAAGTCAGCCCCAGCATTTT
TRBV5-4	TRBD2	once	TRBJ2-2	CASSMGLAGPSGELFF	TGTGCCAGCAGCATGGGACTAGCGGGTCCGTCCGGGGAGCTGTTTTTT
TRBV5-4	.	.	TRBJ2-6	CASSSGGQGDLSGANVLTF	TGTGCCAGCAGCTCCGGGGGGCAGGGGGATCTCTCTGGGGCCAACGTCCTGACTTTC
TRBV5-1	TRBD1	once	TRBJ2-7	CASSIGTGGYEQYF	TGCGCCAGCAGCATCGGGACAGGGGGCTACGAGCAGTACTTC
TRBV4-1	TRBD2	.	TRBJ2-1	CASSHLSGTVVYEQFF	TGCGCCAGCAGCCACTTAAGCGGGACTGTCGTCTATGAGCAGTTCTTC
TRBV6-5	.	.	TRBJ2-5	CASRPTGTNQETQYF	TGTGCCAGCAGACCAACAGGGACCAATCAAGAGACCCAGTACTTC
TRBV5-1	.	.	TRBJ1-1	CASSLGQGTTEAFF	TGCGCCAGCAGCTTGGGGCAGGGTACCACTGAAGCTTTCTTT
TRBV6-1	.	.	TRBJ2-3	CASSDWASPDTQYF	TGTGCCAGCAGTGATTGGGCTAGTCCAGATACGCAGTATTTT
TRBV19	.	.	TRBJ1-6	CASTTSRGDNSPLHF	TGTGCCAGTACCACCTCGAGAGGGGATAATTCACCCCTCCACTTT
TRBV6-1	TRBD1	few	TRBJ1-4	CASRGGPTNEKLFF	TGTGCCTCCAGGGGGGGACCAACTAATGAAAAACTGTTTTTT
TRBV7-9	.	.	TRBJ2-2	CASSLWALRGFTGELFF	TGTGCCAGCAGCTTATGGGCGCTTCGGGGGTTCACCGGGGAGCTGTTTTTT
TRBV5-1	.	.	TRBJ2-3	CASSLVRSTDTQYF	TGCGCCAGCAGCTTGGTACGGAGCACAGATACGCAGTATTTT
TRBV7-2	.	.	TRBJ2-1	CASSFGGSSYNEQFF	TGTGCCAGCAGCTTTGGCGGTTCTTCCTACAATGAGCAGTTCTTC
TRBV27	.	.	TRBJ2-7	CASRGGASYEQYF	TGTGCCAGCAGAGGCGGGGCCTCCTACGAGCAGTACTTC
TRBV2	TRBD2	.	TRBJ2-2	CASSSGGAGTGELFF	TGTGCCAGCAGTAGCGGGGGGGCCGGAACCGGGGAGCTGTTTTTT
TRBV7-2	.	.	TRBJ1-3	CASSLDSYLSGNTIYF	TGTGCCAGCAGCCTGGACAGTTACCTCTCTGGAAACACCATATATTTT
TRBV5-1	TRBD2	.	TRBJ2-2	CASSQGTSGRAGELFF	TGCGCCAGCAGCCAAGGGACTAGCGGGCGGGCCGGGGAGCTGTTTTTT
TRBV2	.	.	TRBJ1-5	CASSELALREPQHF	TGTGCCAGCAGTGAATTGGCCCTCCGGGAGCCCCAGCATTTT
TRBV5-1	.	.	TRBJ1-5	CASSLGGSYSNQPQHF	TGCGCCAGCAGCTTGGGGGGCAGTTATAGCAATCAGCCCCAGCATTTT